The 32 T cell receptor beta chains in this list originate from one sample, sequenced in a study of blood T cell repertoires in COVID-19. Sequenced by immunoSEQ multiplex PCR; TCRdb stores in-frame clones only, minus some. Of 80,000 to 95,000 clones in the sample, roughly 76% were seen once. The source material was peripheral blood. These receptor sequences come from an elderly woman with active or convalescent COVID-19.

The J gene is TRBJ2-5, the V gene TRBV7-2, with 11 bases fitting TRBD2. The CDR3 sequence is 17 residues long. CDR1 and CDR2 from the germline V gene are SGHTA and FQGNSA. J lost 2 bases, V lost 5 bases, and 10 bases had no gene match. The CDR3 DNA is TGTGCCAGCAGCGTCGCGCTAGCGGGGGGATCACAAGAGACCCAGTACTTC. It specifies CASSVALAGGSQETQYF.

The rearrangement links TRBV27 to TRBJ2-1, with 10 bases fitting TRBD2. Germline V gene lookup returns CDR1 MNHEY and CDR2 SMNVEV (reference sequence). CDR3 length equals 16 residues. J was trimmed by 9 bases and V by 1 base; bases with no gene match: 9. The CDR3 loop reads CASSLLVLAGVGEQFF. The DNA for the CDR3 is TGTGCCAGCAGTTTATTGGTCCTAGCGGGAGTGGGTGAGCAGTTCTTC.

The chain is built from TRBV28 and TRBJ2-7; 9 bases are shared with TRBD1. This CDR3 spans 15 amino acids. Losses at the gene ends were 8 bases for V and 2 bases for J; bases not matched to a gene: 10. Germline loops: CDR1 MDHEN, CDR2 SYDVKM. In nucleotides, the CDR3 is TGTGCCAGCCGGACAGGGGCGGAGGCAGCCTACGAGCAGTACTTC. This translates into CASRTGAEAAYEQYF.

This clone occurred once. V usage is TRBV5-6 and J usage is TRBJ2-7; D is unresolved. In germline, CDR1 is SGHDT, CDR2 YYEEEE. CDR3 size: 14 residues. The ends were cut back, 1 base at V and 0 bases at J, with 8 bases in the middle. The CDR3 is CASSLYSFSYEQYF. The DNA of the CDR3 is TGTGCCAGCAGCTTGTACAGCTTCTCCTACGAGCAGTACTTC.

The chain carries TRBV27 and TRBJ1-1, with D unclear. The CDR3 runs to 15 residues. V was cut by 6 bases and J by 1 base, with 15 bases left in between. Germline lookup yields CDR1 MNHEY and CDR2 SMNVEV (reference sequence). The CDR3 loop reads CASRLEGLRNTEAFF. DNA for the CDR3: TGTGCCAGCAGATTGGAAGGACTCAGGAACACTGAAGCTTTCTTT.

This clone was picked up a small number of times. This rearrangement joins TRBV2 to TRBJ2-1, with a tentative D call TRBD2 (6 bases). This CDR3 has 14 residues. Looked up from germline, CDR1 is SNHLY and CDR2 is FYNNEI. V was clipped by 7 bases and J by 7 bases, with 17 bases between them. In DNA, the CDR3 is TGTGCCAGCACCGGAGGAGCGGGTATGAATGAGCAGTTCTTC. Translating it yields CASTGGAGMNEQFF.

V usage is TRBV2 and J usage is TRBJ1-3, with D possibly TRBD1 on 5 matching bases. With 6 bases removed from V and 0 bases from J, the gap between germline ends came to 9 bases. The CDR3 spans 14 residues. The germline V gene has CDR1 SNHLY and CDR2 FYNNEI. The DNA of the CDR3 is TGTGCCAGCAGGCGGGGGGACTCTGGAAACACCATATATTTT. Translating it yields CASRRGDSGNTIYF. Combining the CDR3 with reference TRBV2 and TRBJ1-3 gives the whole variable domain EPEVTQTPSHQVTQMGQEVILRCVPISNHLYFYWYRQILGQKVEFLVSFYNNEISEKSEIFDDQFSVERPDGSNFTLKIRSTKLEDSAMYFCASRRGDSGNTIYFGEGSWLTVV.

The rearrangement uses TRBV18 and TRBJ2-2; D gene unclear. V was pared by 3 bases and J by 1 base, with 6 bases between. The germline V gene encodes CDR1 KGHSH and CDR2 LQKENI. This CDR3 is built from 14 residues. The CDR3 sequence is CASSPPGNTGELFF. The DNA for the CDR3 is TGTGCCAGCTCACCCCCAGGGAACACCGGGGAGCTGTTTTTT.

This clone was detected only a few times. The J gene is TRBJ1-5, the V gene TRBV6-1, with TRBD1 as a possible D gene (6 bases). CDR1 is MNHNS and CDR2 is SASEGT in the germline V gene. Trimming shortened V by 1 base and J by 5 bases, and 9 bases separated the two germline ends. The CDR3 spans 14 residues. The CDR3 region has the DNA TGTGCCAGCAGTGAAGACAGGGCATATCAGCCCCAGCATTTT. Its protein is CASSEDRAYQPQHF.

CDR3 protein: CATGVSQGDTEAFF. DNA for the CDR3: TGTGCCACCGGAGTGTCGCAGGGGGACACTGAAGCTTTCTTT. The chain is built from TRBV10-3 and TRBJ1-1; 7 bases line up with TRBD1. The CDR3 is made up of 14 amino acids. V was pared by 10 bases and J by 3 bases, with 11 bases of the junction left unmatched. CDR1 is ENHRY, CDR2 SYGVKD, per germline.

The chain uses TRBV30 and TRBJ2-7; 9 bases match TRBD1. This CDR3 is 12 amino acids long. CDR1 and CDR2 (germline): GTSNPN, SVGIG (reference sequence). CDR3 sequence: CAMDRGSYEQYF. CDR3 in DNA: TGTGCTATGGACAGGGGTTCTTACGAGCAGTACTTC.

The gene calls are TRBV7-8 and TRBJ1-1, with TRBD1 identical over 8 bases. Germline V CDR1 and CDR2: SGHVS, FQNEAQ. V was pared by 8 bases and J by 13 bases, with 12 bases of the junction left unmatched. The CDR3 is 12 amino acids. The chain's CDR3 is CASSYKGQEVFF. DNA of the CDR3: TGTGCCAGCTCCTACAAGGGACAGGAGGTTTTCTTT.

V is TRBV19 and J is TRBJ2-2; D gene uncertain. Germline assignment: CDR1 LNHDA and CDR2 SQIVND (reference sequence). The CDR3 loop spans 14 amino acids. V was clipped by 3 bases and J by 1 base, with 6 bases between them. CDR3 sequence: CASSIAGNTGELFF. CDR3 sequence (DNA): TGTGCCAGTAGTATCGCAGGGAACACCGGGGAGCTGTTTTTT.

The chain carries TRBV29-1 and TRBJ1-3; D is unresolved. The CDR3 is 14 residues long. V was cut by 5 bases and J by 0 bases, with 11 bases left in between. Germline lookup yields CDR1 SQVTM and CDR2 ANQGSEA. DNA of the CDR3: TGCAGCGTTTCTACAGCCTCCTCTGGAAACACCATATATTTT. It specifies CSVSTASSGNTIYF.

Here the CDR3 DNA reads TGTGCCAGCAGCCTTGTAGCGGGGGGGTTTACCGGGGAGCTGTTTTTT. It translates to CASSLVAGGFTGELFF. The gene calls are TRBV7-2 and TRBJ2-2; 11 nucleotides match TRBD2. The length of the CDR3 is 16 residues. Trimming took 5 bases from V and 5 from J; bases not matched to a gene: 7. CDR1 is SGHTA and CDR2 is FQGNSA in the germline V gene.

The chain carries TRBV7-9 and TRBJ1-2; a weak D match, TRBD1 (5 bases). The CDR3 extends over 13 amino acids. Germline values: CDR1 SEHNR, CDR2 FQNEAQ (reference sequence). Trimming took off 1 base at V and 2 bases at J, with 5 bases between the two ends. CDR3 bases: TGTGCCAGCAGCTTAGGACAGAACTATGGCTACACCTTC. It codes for CASSLGQNYGYTF. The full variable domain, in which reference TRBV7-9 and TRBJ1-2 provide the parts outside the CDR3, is DTGVSQNPRHKITKRGQNVTFRCDPISEHNRLYWYRQTLGQGPEFLTYFQNEAQLEKSRLLSDRFSAERPKGSFSTLEIQRTEQGDSAMYLCASSLGQNYGYTFGSGTRLTVV.

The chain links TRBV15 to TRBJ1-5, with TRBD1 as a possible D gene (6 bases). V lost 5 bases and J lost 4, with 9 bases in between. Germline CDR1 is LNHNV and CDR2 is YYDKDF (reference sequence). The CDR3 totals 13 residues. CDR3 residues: CATSLGGNQPQHF. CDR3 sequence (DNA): TGTGCCACCAGCCTAGGGGGAAATCAGCCCCAGCATTTT. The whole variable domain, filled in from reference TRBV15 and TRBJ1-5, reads DAMVIQNPRYQVTQFGKPVTLSCSQTLNHNVMYWYQQKSSQAPKLLFHYYDKDFNNEADTPDNFQSRRPNTSFCFLDIRSPGLGDTAMYLCATSLGGNQPQHFGDGTRLSIL.

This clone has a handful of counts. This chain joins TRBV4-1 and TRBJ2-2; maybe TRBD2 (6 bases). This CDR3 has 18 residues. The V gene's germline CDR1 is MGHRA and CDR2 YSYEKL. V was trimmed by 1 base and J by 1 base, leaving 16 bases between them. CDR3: CASSQGRTTSLNTGELFF. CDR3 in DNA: TGCGCCAGCAGCCAAGGGAGGACTACATCATTGAACACCGGGGAGCTGTTTTTT.

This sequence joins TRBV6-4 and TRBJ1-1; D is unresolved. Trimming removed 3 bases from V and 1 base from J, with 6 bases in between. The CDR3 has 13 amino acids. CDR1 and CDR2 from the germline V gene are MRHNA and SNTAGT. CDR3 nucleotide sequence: TGTGCCAGCAGTGAACAGAAGAACACTGAAGCTTTCTTT. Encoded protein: CASSEQKNTEAFF.

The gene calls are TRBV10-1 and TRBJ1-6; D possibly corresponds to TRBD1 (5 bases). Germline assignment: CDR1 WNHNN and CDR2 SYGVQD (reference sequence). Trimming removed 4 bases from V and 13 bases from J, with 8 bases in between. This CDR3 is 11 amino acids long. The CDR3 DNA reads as TGCGCCAGCAGTGTTAAGGGGCCCCTCCACTTT. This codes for CASSVKGPLHF.

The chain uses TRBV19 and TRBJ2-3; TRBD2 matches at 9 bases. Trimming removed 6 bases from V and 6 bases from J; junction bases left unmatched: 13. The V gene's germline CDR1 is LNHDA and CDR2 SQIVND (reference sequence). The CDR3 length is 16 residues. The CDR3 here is CASSPRLAVGGDTQYF. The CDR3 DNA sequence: TGTGCCAGTAGCCCCCGACTAGCGGTAGGAGGGGATACGCAGTATTTT. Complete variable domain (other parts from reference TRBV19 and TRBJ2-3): DGGITQSPKYLFRKEGQNVTLSCEQNLNHDAMYWYRQDPGQGLRLIYYSQIVNDFQKGDIAEGYSVSREKKESFPLTVTSAQKNPTAFYLCASSPRLAVGGDTQYFGPGTRLTVL.

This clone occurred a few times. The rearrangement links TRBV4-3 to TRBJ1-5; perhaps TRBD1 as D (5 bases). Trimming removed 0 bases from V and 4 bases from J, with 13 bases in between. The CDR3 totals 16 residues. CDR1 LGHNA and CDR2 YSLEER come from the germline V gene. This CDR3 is CASSQEWAPGNQPQHF. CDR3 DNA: TGCGCCAGCAGCCAAGAGTGGGCGCCAGGGAATCAGCCCCAGCATTTT.

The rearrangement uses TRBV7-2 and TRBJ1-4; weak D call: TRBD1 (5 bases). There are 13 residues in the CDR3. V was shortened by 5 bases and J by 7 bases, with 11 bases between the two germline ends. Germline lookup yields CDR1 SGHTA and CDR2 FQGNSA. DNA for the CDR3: TGTGCCAGCAGCGGGGTGGGGGGTGAAAAACTGTTTTTT. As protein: CASSGVGGEKLFF.

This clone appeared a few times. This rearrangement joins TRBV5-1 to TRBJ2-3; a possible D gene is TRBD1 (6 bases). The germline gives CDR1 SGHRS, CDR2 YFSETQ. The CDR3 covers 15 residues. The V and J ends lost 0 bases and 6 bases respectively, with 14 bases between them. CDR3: CASSLAQGEWDTQYF. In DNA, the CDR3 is TGCGCCAGCAGCTTGGCACAGGGAGAGTGGGATACGCAGTATTTT.

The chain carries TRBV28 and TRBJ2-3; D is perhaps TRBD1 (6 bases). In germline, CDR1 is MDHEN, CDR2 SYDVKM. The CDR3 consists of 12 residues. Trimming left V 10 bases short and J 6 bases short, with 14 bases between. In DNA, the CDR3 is TGTGCCATGCAAGGGGGTTCGGATACGCAGTATTTT. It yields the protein CAMQGGSDTQYF.

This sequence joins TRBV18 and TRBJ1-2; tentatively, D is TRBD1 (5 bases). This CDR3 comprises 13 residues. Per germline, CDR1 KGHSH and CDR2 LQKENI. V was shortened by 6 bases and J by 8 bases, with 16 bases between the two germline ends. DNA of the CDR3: TGTGCCAGCTCCCCCTTAGGGGAAAGAGGCTACACCTTC. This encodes CASSPLGERGYTF.

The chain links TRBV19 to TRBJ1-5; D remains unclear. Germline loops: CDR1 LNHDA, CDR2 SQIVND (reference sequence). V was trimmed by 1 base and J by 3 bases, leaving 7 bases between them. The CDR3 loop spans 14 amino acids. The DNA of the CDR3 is TGTGCCAGTAGTATAGGAGGGATCAATCAGCCCCAGCATTTT. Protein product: CASSIGGINQPQHF.

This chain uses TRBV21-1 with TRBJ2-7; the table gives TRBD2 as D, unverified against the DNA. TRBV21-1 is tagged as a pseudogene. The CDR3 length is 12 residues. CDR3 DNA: TGTGCCAGCATCCGGGGATCTTACGAGCAGTACTTC. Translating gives CASIRGSYEQYF.

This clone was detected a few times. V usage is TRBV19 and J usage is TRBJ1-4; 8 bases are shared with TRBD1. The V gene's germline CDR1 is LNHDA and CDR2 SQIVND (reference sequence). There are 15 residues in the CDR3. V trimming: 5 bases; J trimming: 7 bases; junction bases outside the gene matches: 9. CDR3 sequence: CASSSTGGKGEKLFF. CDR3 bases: TGTGCCAGTAGTTCCACAGGGGGGAAAGGTGAAAAACTGTTTTTT.

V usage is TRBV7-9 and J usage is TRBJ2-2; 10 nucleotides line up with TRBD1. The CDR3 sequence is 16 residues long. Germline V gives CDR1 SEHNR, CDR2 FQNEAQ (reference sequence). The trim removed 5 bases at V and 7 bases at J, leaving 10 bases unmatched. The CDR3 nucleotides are TGTGCCAGCAGCGCTTCCGGACAGGGGGGTATCGGGGAGCTGTTTTTT. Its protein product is CASSASGQGGIGELFF.

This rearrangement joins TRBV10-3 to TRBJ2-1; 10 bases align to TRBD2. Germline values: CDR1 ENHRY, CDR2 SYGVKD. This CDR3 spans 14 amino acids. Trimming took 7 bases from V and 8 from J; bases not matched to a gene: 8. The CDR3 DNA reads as TGTGCCATCAAGGGCGCTAGCGGGGGCCATGAGCAGTTCTTC. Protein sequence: CAIKGASGGHEQFF.

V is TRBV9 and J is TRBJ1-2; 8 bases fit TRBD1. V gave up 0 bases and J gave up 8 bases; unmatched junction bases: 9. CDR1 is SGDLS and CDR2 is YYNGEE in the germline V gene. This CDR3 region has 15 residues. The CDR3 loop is CASSVDSQGAAGYTF. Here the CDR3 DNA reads TGTGCCAGCAGCGTAGATTCCCAGGGGGCAGCCGGCTACACCTTC.